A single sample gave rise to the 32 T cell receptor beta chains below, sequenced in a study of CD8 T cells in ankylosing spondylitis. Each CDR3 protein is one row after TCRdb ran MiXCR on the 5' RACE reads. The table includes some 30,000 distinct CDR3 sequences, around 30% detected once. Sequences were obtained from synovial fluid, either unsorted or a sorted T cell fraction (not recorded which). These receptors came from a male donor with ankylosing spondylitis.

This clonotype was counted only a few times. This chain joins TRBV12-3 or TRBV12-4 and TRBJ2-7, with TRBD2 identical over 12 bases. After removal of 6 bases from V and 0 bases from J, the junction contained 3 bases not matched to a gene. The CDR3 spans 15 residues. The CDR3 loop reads CASSATSGSSYEQYF. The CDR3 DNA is TGTGCCAGCAGCGCGACTAGCGGGAGCTCCTACGAGCAGTACTTC.

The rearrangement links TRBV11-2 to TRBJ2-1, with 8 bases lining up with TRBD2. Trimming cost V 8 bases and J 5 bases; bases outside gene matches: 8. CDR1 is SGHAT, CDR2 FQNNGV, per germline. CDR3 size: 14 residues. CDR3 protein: CASPGSGSDNEQFF. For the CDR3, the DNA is TGTGCCAGCCCGGGGAGCGGGAGCGACAATGAGCAGTTCTTC.

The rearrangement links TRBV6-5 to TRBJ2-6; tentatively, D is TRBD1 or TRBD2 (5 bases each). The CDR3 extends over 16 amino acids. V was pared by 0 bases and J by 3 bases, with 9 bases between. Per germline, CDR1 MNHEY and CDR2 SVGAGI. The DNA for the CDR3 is TGTGCCAGCAGTTACTCCGAGGGGTATGGGGCCAACGTCCTGACTTTC. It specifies CASSYSEGYGANVLTF.

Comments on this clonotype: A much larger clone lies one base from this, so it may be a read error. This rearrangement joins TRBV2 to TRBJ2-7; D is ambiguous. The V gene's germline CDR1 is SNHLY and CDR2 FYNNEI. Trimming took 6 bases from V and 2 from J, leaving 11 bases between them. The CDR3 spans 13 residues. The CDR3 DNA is TGTGCCAGCAGAGACTCCGAACCCTACGAGCAGTACTTC. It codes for CASRDSEPYEQYF. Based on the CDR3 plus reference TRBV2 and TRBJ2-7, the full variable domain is EPEVTQTPSHQVTQMGQEVILRCVPISNHLYFYWYRQILGQKVEFLVSFYNNEISEKSEIFDDQFSVERPDGSNFTLKIRSTKLEDSAMYFCASRDSEPYEQYFGPGTRLTVT.

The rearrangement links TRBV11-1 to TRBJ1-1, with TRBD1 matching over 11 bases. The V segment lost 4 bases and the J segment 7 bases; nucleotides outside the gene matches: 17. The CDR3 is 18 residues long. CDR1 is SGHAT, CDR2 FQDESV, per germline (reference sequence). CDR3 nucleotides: TGTGCCAGCAGCTCCGGGACAGGGGGTCAGAACCGAGACTTTGAAGCTTTCTTT. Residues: CASSSGTGGQNRDFEAFF.

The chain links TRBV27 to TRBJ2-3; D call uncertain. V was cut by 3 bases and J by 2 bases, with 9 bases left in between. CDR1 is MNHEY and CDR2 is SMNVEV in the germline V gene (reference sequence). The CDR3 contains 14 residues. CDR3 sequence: CASSLASSTDTQYF. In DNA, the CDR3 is TGTGCCAGCAGTTTGGCGTCATCCACAGATACGCAGTATTTT.

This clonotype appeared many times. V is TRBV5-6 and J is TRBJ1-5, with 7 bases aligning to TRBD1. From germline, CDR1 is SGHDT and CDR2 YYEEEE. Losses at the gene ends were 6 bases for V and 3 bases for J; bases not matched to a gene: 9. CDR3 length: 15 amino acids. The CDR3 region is CASTSSTGNNQPQHF. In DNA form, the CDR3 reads TGTGCCAGCACCTCTTCGACAGGGAACAATCAGCCCCAGCATTTT.

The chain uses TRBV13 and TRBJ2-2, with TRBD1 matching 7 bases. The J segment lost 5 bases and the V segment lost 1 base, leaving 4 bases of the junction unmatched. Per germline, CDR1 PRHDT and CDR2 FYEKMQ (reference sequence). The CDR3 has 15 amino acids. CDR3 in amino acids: CASSLEGGQTGELFF. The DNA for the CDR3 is TGTGCCAGCAGCTTAGAAGGGGGACAGACCGGGGAGCTGTTTTTT.

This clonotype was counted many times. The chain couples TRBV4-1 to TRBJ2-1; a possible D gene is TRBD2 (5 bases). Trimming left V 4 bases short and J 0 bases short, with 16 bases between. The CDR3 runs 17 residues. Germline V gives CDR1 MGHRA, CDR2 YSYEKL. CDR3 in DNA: TGCGCCAGCAGCCCACAAGGGAGCCAAAGCTCCTACAATGAGCAGTTCTTC. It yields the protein CASSPQGSQSSYNEQFF.

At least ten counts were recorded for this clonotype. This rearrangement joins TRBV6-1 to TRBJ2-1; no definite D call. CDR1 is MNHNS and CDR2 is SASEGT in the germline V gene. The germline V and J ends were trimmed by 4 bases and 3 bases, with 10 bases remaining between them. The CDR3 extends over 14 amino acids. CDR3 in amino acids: CASSADPFYNEQFF. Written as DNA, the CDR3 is TGTGCCAGCAGTGCCGACCCCTTCTACAATGAGCAGTTCTTC.

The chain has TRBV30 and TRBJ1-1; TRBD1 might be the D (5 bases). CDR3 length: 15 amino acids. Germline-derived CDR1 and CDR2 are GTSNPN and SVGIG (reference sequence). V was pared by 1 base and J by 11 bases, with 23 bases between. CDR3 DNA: TGTGCCTGGAGTGCCCCAACGAGACAGTCCGATTGGGCTTTCTTT. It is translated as CAWSAPTRQSDWAFF.

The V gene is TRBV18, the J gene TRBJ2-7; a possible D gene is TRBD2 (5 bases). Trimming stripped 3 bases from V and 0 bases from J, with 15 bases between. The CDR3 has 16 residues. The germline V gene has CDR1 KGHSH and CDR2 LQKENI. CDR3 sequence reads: CASSPREQTSSYEQYF. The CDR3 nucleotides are TGTGCCAGCTCACCCCGGGAACAAACGAGCTCCTACGAGCAGTACTTC. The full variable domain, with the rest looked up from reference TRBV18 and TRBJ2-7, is NAGVMQNPRHLVRRRGQEARLRCSPMKGHSHVYWYRQLPEEGLKFMVYLQKENIIDESGMPKERFSAEFPKEGPSILRIQQVVRGDSAAYFCASSPREQTSSYEQYFGPGTRLTVT.

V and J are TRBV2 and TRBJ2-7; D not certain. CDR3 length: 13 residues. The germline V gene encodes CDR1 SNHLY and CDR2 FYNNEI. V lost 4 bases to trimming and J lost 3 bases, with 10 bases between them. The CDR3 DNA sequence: TGTGCCAGCAGTGGCGGATCGGGCTACGAGCAGTACGTC. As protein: CASSGGSGYEQYV.

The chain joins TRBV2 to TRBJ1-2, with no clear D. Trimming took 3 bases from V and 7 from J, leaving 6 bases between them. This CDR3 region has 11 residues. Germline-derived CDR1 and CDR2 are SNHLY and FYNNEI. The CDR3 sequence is CASSDEGGYTF. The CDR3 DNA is TGTGCCAGCAGTGATGAGGGTGGCTACACCTTC.

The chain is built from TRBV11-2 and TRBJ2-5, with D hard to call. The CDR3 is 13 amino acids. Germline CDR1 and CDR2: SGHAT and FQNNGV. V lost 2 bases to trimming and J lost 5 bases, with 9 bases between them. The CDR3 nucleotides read TGTGCCAGCAGCTTAAGACTGGGGGAGACCCAGTACTTC. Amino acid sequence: CASSLRLGETQYF.

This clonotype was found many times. CDR3 residues: CSARKSSGSLQETQYF. The CDR3 coding sequence is TGCAGTGCTAGAAAGTCTAGCGGGAGCCTGCAAGAGACCCAGTACTTC. The chain joins TRBV20-1 to TRBJ2-5; 10 bases align to TRBD2. The CDR3 covers 16 residues. The germline V gene has CDR1 DFQATT and CDR2 SNEGSKA (reference sequence). The V gene end was trimmed by 2 bases and the J gene end by 2 bases; junction bases not matched to a gene: 8.

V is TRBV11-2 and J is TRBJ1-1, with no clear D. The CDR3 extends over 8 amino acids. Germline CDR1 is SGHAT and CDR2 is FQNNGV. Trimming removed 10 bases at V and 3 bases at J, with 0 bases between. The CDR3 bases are TGTGCCAACACTGAAGCTTTCTTT. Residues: CANTEAFF.

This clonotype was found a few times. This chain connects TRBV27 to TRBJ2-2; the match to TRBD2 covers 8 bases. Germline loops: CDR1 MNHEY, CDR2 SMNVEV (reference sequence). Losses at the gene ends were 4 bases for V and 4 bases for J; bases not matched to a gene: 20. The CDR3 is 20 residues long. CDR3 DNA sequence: TGTGCCAGCAGTTCCCGTCAAGCGATGACGGGAGGGCCTCGCACCGGGGAGCTGTTTTTT. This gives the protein CASSSRQAMTGGPRTGELFF.

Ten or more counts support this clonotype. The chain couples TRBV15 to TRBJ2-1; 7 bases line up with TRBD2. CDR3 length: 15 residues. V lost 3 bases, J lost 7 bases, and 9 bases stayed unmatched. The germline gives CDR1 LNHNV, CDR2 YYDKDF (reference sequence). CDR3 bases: TGTGCCACCAGCAGCCCTCCCCGGGGGGATAATGAGCAGTTCTTC. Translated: CATSSPPRGDNEQFF.

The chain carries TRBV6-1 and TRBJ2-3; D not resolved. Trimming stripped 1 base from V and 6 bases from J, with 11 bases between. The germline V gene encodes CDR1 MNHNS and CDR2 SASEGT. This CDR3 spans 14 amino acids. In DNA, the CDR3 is TGTGCCAGCAGTGAAGAAGCGATTAAGGATACGCAGTATTTT. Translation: CASSEEAIKDTQYF.

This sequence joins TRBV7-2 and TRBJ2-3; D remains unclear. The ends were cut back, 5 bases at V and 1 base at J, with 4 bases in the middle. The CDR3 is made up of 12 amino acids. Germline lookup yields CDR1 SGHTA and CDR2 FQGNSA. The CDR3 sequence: CASSPRTDTQYF. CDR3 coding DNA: TGTGCCAGCAGCCCACGCACAGATACGCAGTATTTT.

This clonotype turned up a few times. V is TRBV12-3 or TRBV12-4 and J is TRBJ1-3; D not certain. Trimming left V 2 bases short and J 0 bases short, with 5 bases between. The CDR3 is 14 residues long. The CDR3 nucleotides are TGTGCCAGCAGTTTAAGTCCCTCTGGAAACACCATATATTTT. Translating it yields CASSLSPSGNTIYF.

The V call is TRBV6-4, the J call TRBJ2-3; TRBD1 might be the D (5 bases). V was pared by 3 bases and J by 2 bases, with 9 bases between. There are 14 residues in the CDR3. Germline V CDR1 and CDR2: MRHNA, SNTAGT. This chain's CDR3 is CASSEQEDTDTQYF. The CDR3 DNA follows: TGTGCCAGCAGTGAACAGGAAGACACAGATACGCAGTATTTT.

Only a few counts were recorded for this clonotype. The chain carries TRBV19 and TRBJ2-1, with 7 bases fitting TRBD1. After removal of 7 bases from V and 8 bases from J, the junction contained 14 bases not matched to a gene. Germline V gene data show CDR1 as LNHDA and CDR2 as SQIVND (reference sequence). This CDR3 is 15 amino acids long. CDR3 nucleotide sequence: TGTGCCAGTACTATCTCGAGACAGGGTGGGGATGAGCAGTTCTTC. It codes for CASTISRQGGDEQFF.

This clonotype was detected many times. This CDR3 reads CASSLEDTQYF. DNA for the CDR3: TGCGCCAGCAGCTTGGAAGATACGCAGTATTTT. The V gene is TRBV5-1, the J gene TRBJ2-3; D is ambiguous. CDR1 SGHRS and CDR2 YFSETQ come from the germline V gene. V dropped 0 bases and J dropped 5 bases, with 1 base sitting between them. This CDR3 has 11 amino acids.

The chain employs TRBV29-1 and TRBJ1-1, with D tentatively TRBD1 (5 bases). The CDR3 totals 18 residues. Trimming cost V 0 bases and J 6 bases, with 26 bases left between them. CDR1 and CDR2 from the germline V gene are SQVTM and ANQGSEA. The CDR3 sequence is CSVEDDYWGRGDAAEAFF. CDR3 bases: TGCAGCGTTGAAGATGATTATTGGGGCCGGGGGGACGCTGCTGAAGCTTTCTTT.

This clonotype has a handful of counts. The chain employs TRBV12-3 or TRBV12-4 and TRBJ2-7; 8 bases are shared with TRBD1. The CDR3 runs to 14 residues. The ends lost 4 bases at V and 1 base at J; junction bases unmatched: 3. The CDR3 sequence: CASSYGTGSYEQYF. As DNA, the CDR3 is TGTGCCAGCAGTTACGGGACAGGTTCCTACGAGCAGTACTTC.

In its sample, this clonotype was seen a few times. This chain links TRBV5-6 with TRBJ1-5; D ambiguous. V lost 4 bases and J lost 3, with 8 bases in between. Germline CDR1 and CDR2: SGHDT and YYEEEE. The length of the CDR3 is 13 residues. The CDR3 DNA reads TGTGCCAGCAGCGGGCGAAACAATCAGCCCCAGCATTTT. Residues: CASSGRNNQPQHF.

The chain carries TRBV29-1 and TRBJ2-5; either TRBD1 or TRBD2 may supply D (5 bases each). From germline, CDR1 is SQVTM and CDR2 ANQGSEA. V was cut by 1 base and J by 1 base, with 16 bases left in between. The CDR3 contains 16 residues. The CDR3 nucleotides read TGCAGCGTTGAAGTAGAAGGGGCGGGTGCCCAAGAGACCCAGTACTTC. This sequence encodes CSVEVEGAGAQETQYF.

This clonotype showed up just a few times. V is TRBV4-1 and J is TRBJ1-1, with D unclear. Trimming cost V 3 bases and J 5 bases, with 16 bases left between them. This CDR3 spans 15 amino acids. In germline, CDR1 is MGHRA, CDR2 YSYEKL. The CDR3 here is CASSHLIGSGTEAFF. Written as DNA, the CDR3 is TGCGCCAGCAGCCACCTGATAGGGTCTGGGACTGAAGCTTTCTTT.

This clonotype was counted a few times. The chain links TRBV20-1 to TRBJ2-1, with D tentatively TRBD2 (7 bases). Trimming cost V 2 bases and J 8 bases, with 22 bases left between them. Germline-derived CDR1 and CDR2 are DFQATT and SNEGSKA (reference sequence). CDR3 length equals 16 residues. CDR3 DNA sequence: TGCAGTGCTAGAAATCGGGGGGCGACTGACAACTATGAGCAGTTCTTC. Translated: CSARNRGATDNYEQFF.

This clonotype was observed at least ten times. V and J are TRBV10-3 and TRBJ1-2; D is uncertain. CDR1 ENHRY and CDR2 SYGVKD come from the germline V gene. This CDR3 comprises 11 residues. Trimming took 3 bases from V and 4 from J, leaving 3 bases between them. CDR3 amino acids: CAISDLYGYTF. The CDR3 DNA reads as TGTGCCATCAGTGACCTCTATGGCTACACCTTC.